Listed below are T cell receptor beta chains from one sample, sequenced in a study of blood T cell repertoires in COVID-19. Produced via immunoSEQ multiplex PCR; TCRdb's table is partial and in-frame only. The table includes tens of thousands of clones, more than 70% detected once. Sequenced input: peripheral blood. Receptors originate from a man aged 50-59 years with COVID-19, enrolled during active disease. The CDR3 runs from the conserved cysteine through the conserved F or W. The D gene is left open where the match is weak. Some rows mark clone size as missing; the rest say once, few, many or name a class of expanded clone.

V gene: TRBV6-2/TRBV6-3; clone size: NA; D gene: TRBD1; J gene: TRBJ1-1; CDR3 DNA: TGTGCCAGCAGTTACTTTTCCGGACAGGGGAATGAAGCTTTCTTT; CDR3 protein: CASSYFSGQGNEAFF
V gene: TRBV2; clone size: NA; D gene: NA; J gene: TRBJ2-5; CDR3 DNA: TGTGCCAGCAATACCAACCGGGCCCTGGGGAGAGAGACCCAGTACTTC; CDR3 protein: CASNTNRALGRETQYF
V gene: TRBV5-4; clone size: few; D gene: TRBD1; J gene: TRBJ1-1; CDR3 DNA: TGTGCCAGCAGCTTATCAGGGGGCGCGGGGGCTTTCTTT; CDR3 protein: CASSLSGGAGAFF
V gene: TRBV3-1/TRBV3-2; clone size: NA; D gene: TRBD1; J gene: TRBJ1-2; CDR3 DNA: TGTGCCAGCAGCCCTAAGGGGGCAGACCTGACGCGGGGCTACACCTTC; CDR3 protein: CASSPKGADLTRGYTF
V gene: TRBV5-4; clone size: NA; D gene: NA; J gene: TRBJ1-1; CDR3 DNA: TGTGCCAGCAGCTTGGCCGGGTCAGAGGGAACTGAAGCTTTCTTT; CDR3 protein: CASSLAGSEGTEAFF
V gene: TRBV5-8; clone size: NA; D gene: TRBD2; J gene: TRBJ2-1; CDR3 DNA: TGTGCCAGCAGCCCGGACCGCGGGGGGATCTACAATGAGCAGTTCTTC; CDR3 protein: CASSPDRGGIYNEQFF
V gene: TRBV6-5; clone size: NA; D gene: NA; J gene: TRBJ1-6; CDR3 DNA: TGTGCCAGCAGTCCTACGTATAATTCACCCCTCCACTTT; CDR3 protein: CASSPTYNSPLHF
V gene: TRBV5-4; clone size: once; D gene: NA; J gene: TRBJ1-2; CDR3 DNA: TGTGCCAGCAGCCAAGGGGACTTAACTATTAACTATGGCTACACCTTC; CDR3 protein: CASSQGDLTINYGYTF
V gene: TRBV6-1; clone size: NA; D gene: NA; J gene: TRBJ1-2; CDR3 DNA: TGTGCCAGCAGTGAGACACTGAACTATGGCTACACCTTC; CDR3 protein: CASSETLNYGYTF
V gene: TRBV7-2; clone size: NA; D gene: NA; J gene: TRBJ1-2; CDR3 DNA: TGTGCCAGCAGCTCAGTCGGTGGTGGGCAACACTATGGCTACACCTTC; CDR3 protein: CASSSVGGGQHYGYTF
V gene: TRBV28; clone size: NA; D gene: NA; J gene: TRBJ2-7; CDR3 DNA: TGTGCCAGCAGTTTTAGTGGACTCTACGAGCAGTACTTC; CDR3 protein: CASSFSGLYEQYF
V gene: TRBV11-1; clone size: NA; D gene: NA; J gene: TRBJ2-2; CDR3 DNA: TGTGCCAGCAGCCCGCCGTCGGACACCGGGGAGCTGTTTTTT; CDR3 protein: CASSPPSDTGELFF
V gene: TRBV7-2; clone size: NA; D gene: NA; J gene: TRBJ1-5; CDR3 DNA: TGTGCCAGCAGTTTTAGTAGCAATCAGCCCCAGCATTTT; CDR3 protein: CASSFSSNQPQHF
V gene: TRBV28; clone size: NA; D gene: TRBD1; J gene: TRBJ1-1; CDR3 DNA: TGTGCCAGCAGTATGAGGGACAGGGGGTACACTGAAGCTTTCTTT; CDR3 protein: CASSMRDRGYTEAFF
V gene: TRBV6-5; clone size: NA; D gene: NA; J gene: TRBJ1-5; CDR3 DNA: TGTGCCAGCAGTTTTCAGGGGCGGTATCAGCCCCAGCATTTT; CDR3 protein: CASSFQGRYQPQHF
V gene: TRBV29-1; clone size: NA; D gene: TRBD1; J gene: TRBJ2-4; CDR3 DNA: TGCAGCGTTCGGGACAGGGTCAAAAACATTCAGTACTTC; CDR3 protein: CSVRDRVKNIQYF
V gene: TRBV2; clone size: NA; D gene: NA; J gene: TRBJ2-7; CDR3 DNA: TGTGCCAGCAGTGATCGGGCAGGGCGAGCAGACGAGCAGTACTTC; CDR3 protein: CASSDRAGRADEQYF
V gene: TRBV5-1; clone size: NA; D gene: NA; J gene: TRBJ2-1; CDR3 DNA: TGCGCCAGCAGCTTGGGGGTTGAGACAGAACCCTACAATGAGCAGTTCTTC; CDR3 protein: CASSLGVETEPYNEQFF
V gene: TRBV3-1/TRBV3-2; clone size: NA; D gene: NA; J gene: TRBJ1-1; CDR3 DNA: TGTGCCAGCAGCCCGACTCATCATGAAGCTTTCTTT; CDR3 protein: CASSPTHHEAFF
V gene: TRBV4-1; clone size: NA; D gene: TRBD1; J gene: TRBJ2-2; CDR3 DNA: TGCGCCAGCAGCCAGGACGGACAGGGGAACACCGGGGAGCTGTTTTTT; CDR3 protein: CASSQDGQGNTGELFF
V gene: TRBV24-1; clone size: NA; D gene: NA; J gene: TRBJ1-2; CDR3 DNA: TGTGCCACCAGTGATCCGATCTCGGGGGGCGGCTACACCTTC; CDR3 protein: CATSDPISGGGYTF
V gene: TRBV6-5; clone size: NA; D gene: NA; J gene: TRBJ1-2; CDR3 DNA: TGTGCCAGCAGCCGCGGGTCTGACTATGGCTACACCTTC; CDR3 protein: CASSRGSDYGYTF
V gene: TRBV6-2/TRBV6-3; clone size: NA; D gene: NA; J gene: TRBJ1-1; CDR3 DNA: TGTGCCAGCAGTTACTCTCTCCCCTCACGGTACACTGAAGCTTTCTTT; CDR3 protein: CASSYSLPSRYTEAFF
V gene: TRBV6-2/TRBV6-3; clone size: NA; D gene: NA; J gene: TRBJ1-2; CDR3 DNA: TGTGCCAGCAGTTACGATAGCTATGGCTACACCTTC; CDR3 protein: CASSYDSYGYTF
V gene: TRBV19; clone size: NA; D gene: NA; J gene: TRBJ2-7; CDR3 DNA: TGTGCCAGTAGTAGTATGAGGACAGCCCCCTACGAGCAGTACTTC; CDR3 protein: CASSSMRTAPYEQYF
V gene: TRBV4-3; clone size: NA; D gene: TRBD1; J gene: TRBJ2-3; CDR3 DNA: TGCGCCAGCAGCCAACCCGCGACAGGGTTAGATACGCAGTATTTT; CDR3 protein: CASSQPATGLDTQYF
V gene: TRBV7-6; clone size: NA; D gene: TRBD2; J gene: TRBJ2-5; CDR3 DNA: TGTGCCAGCAGCTCAGAGCGGGGTTCCCTCGCGGAGACCCAGTACTTC; CDR3 protein: CASSSERGSLAETQYF
V gene: TRBV14; clone size: NA; D gene: NA; J gene: TRBJ2-2; CDR3 DNA: TGTGCCAGCAGCCAAGATTCGTCGCGGGGGCGGACCGGGGAGCTGTTTTTT; CDR3 protein: CASSQDSSRGRTGELFF
V gene: TRBV7-9; clone size: NA; D gene: TRBD1; J gene: TRBJ2-5; CDR3 DNA: TGTGCCAGCACCAAACAGGGGCAAGAGACCCAGTACTTC; CDR3 protein: CASTKQGQETQYF
V gene: TRBV12-3/TRBV12-4; clone size: once; D gene: NA; J gene: TRBJ1-2; CDR3 DNA: TGTGCCAGCAGTTTACTTAGCTATGGCTACACCTTC; CDR3 protein: CASSLLSYGYTF
V gene: TRBV19; clone size: once; D gene: TRBD2; J gene: TRBJ2-7; CDR3 DNA: TGTGCCAGTAGCCTACAAGCGGGGAGCTACGAGCAGTACTTC; CDR3 protein: CASSLQAGSYEQYF
V gene: TRBV19; clone size: NA; D gene: TRBD2; J gene: TRBJ2-2; CDR3 DNA: TGTGCCAGTACCGGATATGGGCGGGGGGGTTTTACGGAGCTGTTTTTT; CDR3 protein: CASTGYGRGGFTELFF
V gene: TRBV3-1/TRBV3-2; clone size: once; D gene: NA; J gene: TRBJ2-5; CDR3 DNA: TGTGCCAGCAGCCAGCTAGGAGAGACCCAGTACTTC; CDR3 protein: CASSQLGETQYF
V gene: TRBV2; clone size: NA; D gene: NA; J gene: TRBJ1-1; CDR3 DNA: TGTGCCAGCAGGGGGACACGCCCCATTCTCACTGAAGCTTTCTTT; CDR3 protein: CASRGTRPILTEAFF
V gene: TRBV5-1; clone size: few; D gene: TRBD1; J gene: TRBJ2-2; CDR3 DNA: TGCGCCAGCAGCGAGCTCCCGACAGGGGGCCCCGGGGAGCTGTTTTTT; CDR3 protein: CASSELPTGGPGELFF
V gene: TRBV24-1; clone size: NA; D gene: TRBD2; J gene: TRBJ2-1; CDR3 DNA: TGTGCCACCAGTGACTGGACTAGCGGGGGGACGCATGAGCAGTTCTTC; CDR3 protein: CATSDWTSGGTHEQFF
V gene: TRBV7-2; clone size: NA; D gene: NA; J gene: TRBJ1-5; CDR3 DNA: TGTGCCAGCAGCTCAGACAGGTTCTATCAGCCCCAGCATTTT; CDR3 protein: CASSSDRFYQPQHF
V gene: TRBV6-6; clone size: NA; D gene: NA; J gene: TRBJ1-4; CDR3 DNA: TGTGCCAGCATCCCGGAGGGGTTCGGTGGAAAACTGTTTTTT; CDR3 protein: CASIPEGFGGKLFF
V gene: TRBV19; clone size: NA; D gene: NA; J gene: TRBJ1-2; CDR3 DNA: TGTGCCACCACAGGGCTTAACTATGGCTACACCTTC; CDR3 protein: CATTGLNYGYTF
V gene: TRBV5-8; clone size: NA; D gene: TRBD2; J gene: TRBJ2-2; CDR3 DNA: TGTGCCAGCAGCCTTGATCTAGCGGCCGGGGAGCTGTTTTTT; CDR3 protein: CASSLDLAAGELFF
V gene: TRBV5-1; clone size: NA; D gene: TRBD1; J gene: TRBJ2-7; CDR3 DNA: TGCGCCAGCAGCGCCGGGACAGGGGTGGGCGAGCAGTACTTC; CDR3 protein: CASSAGTGVGEQYF
V gene: TRBV12-3/TRBV12-4; clone size: NA; D gene: TRBD1; J gene: TRBJ1-2; CDR3 DNA: TGTGCCAGCAGCATCGGACAGGGGCTTGGCTACACCTTC; CDR3 protein: CASSIGQGLGYTF
V gene: TRBV1; clone size: NA; D gene: NA; J gene: TRBJ2-7; CDR3 DNA: TGCACCAGCAGCTACTCGGACGGGGTCTACGAGCAGTACTTC; CDR3 protein: CTSSYSDGVYEQYF
V gene: TRBV13; clone size: NA; D gene: NA; J gene: TRBJ2-7; CDR3 DNA: TGTGCCAGCAGCTCTTGGAGGAGGGGAAGAGGGCAGTACTTC; CDR3 protein: CASSSWRRGRGQYF
V gene: TRBV27; clone size: NA; D gene: NA; J gene: TRBJ2-7; CDR3 DNA: TGTGCCAGCAGTTTATCGGGCAGGGGAAATGAGCAGTACTTC; CDR3 protein: CASSLSGRGNEQYF
V gene: TRBV9; clone size: NA; D gene: TRBD2; J gene: TRBJ2-7; CDR3 DNA: TGTGCCAGCAGCGTAGGAGCGGGGGGGCAATACGAGCAGTACTTC; CDR3 protein: CASSVGAGGQYEQYF
V gene: TRBV10-1; clone size: few; D gene: NA; J gene: TRBJ1-3; CDR3 DNA: TGCGCCAGCAGTGAGTCTGTACCCGCGGACACCATATATTTT; CDR3 protein: CASSESVPADTIYF
V gene: TRBV12-3/TRBV12-4; clone size: NA; D gene: NA; J gene: TRBJ1-4; CDR3 DNA: TGTGCCAGCAGTTGGGGGGGCAGAGAAAAACTGTTTTTT; CDR3 protein: CASSWGGREKLFF
V gene: TRBV11-2; clone size: NA; D gene: NA; J gene: TRBJ2-1; CDR3 DNA: TGTGCCAGCAGCCCGGCCCCGGGGAGCTACAATGAGCAGTTCTTC; CDR3 protein: CASSPAPGSYNEQFF
V gene: TRBV5-1; clone size: NA; D gene: TRBD1; J gene: TRBJ2-2; CDR3 DNA: TGCGCCAGCAGGAGGACAGGGACAGTTGGCGGGGAGCTGTTTTTT; CDR3 protein: CASRRTGTVGGELFF
V gene: TRBV7-2; clone size: NA; D gene: NA; J gene: TRBJ2-3; CDR3 DNA: TGTGCCAGCAAAGGCAGGGTTTCGACAGATACGCAGTATTTT; CDR3 protein: CASKGRVSTDTQYF
V gene: TRBV28; clone size: NA; D gene: TRBD1; J gene: TRBJ1-1; CDR3 DNA: TGTGCCAGCAGCCCGGGACAGGGAAGCCACACTGAAGCTTTCTTT; CDR3 protein: CASSPGQGSHTEAFF
V gene: TRBV25-1; clone size: NA; D gene: TRBD2; J gene: TRBJ2-1; CDR3 DNA: TGTGCCAGCTGGAATAGCGGGGGGCTTTACAATGAGCAGTTCTTC; CDR3 protein: CASWNSGGLYNEQFF
V gene: TRBV11-2; clone size: NA; D gene: TRBD1; J gene: TRBJ2-1; CDR3 DNA: TGTGCCAGCAGCAAAAGACAGGGAACCTACAATGAGCAGTTCTTC; CDR3 protein: CASSKRQGTYNEQFF
V gene: TRBV18; clone size: NA; D gene: NA; J gene: TRBJ2-1; CDR3 DNA: TGTGCCAGCTCACCACCGTTTGGGGAGGGGGCCTACAATGAGCAGTTCTTC; CDR3 protein: CASSPPFGEGAYNEQFF
V gene: TRBV30; clone size: few; D gene: NA; J gene: TRBJ1-6; CDR3 DNA: TGTGCCTGGAGCCGGGACTTGGATTCACCCCTCCACTTT; CDR3 protein: CAWSRDLDSPLHF
V gene: TRBV9; clone size: NA; D gene: NA; J gene: TRBJ1-2; CDR3 DNA: TGTGCCAGCAGCGTAGCTGGGGGGAGCTATGGCTACACCTTC; CDR3 protein: CASSVAGGSYGYTF
V gene: TRBV3-1/TRBV3-2; clone size: once; D gene: NA; J gene: TRBJ2-2; CDR3 DNA: TGTGCCAGCAGCCAAGATGAGGTCACCGGGGAGCTGTTTTTT; CDR3 protein: CASSQDEVTGELFF
V gene: TRBV2; clone size: NA; D gene: TRBD1; J gene: TRBJ1-2; CDR3 DNA: TGTGCCAGCAGTAACAGACAGGGGAATGGCTATGGCTACACCTTC; CDR3 protein: CASSNRQGNGYGYTF
V gene: TRBV10-3; clone size: once; D gene: TRBD2; J gene: TRBJ2-5; CDR3 DNA: TGTGCCATCAGTGAGGGGACTAGCGGGGGCACGGAGACCCAGTACTTC; CDR3 protein: CAISEGTSGGTETQYF